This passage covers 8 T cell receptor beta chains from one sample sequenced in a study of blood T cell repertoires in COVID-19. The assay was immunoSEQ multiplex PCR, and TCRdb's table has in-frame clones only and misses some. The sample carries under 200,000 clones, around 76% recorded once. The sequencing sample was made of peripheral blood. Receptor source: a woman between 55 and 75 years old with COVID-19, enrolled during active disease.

The CDR3 DNA sequence: TGCGCCAGCAGTGGTACCGGGACAGGGAGTGTGGATGAGCAGTTCTTC. The encoded protein is CASSGTGTGSVDEQFF. The chain employs TRBV10-1 and TRBJ2-1; 9 positions match TRBD1. After removal of 4 bases from V and 8 bases from J, the junction contained 12 bases not matched to a gene. Germline V CDR1 and CDR2: WNHNN, SYGVQD (reference sequence). CDR3 size: 16 residues.

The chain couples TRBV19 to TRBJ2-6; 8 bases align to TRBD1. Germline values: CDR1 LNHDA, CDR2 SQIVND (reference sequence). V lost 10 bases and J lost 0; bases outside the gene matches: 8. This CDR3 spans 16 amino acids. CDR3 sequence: CAIGQGTFSGANVLTF. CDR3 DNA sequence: TGTGCCATCGGACAGGGAACCTTCTCTGGGGCCAACGTCCTGACTTTC.

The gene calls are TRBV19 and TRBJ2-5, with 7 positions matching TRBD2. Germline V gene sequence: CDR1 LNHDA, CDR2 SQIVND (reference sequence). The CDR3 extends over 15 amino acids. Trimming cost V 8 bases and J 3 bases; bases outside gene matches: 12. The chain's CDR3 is CASSGFLAAEETQYF. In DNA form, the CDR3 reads TGTGCCAGTTCCGGATTCCTAGCGGCTGAAGAGACCCAGTACTTC.

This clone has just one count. The CDR3 reads CASSDRTMSYEQYF. The CDR3 DNA reads TGTGCCAGCAGTGATAGGACAATGTCCTACGAGCAGTACTTC. This chain connects TRBV28 to TRBJ2-7, with D possibly TRBD1 on 5 matching bases. CDR3 length: 14 residues. Trimming took 5 bases from V and 1 from J, leaving 12 bases between them. The germline V gene encodes CDR1 MDHEN and CDR2 SYDVKM. Drawing the rest from reference TRBV28 and TRBJ2-7, the complete variable domain is DVKVTQSSRYLVKRTGEKVFLECVQDMDHENMFWYRQDPGLGLRLIYFSYDVKMKEKGDIPEGYSVSREKKERFSLILESASTNQTSMYLCASSDRTMSYEQYFGPGTRLTVT.

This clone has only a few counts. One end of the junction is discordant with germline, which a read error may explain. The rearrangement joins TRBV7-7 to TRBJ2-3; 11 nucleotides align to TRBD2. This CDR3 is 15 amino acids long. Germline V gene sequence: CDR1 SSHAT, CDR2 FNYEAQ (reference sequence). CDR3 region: CASSLLAGVPDTQYF. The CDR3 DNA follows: TGTGCTAGCAGCCTACTAGCGGGAGTTCCAGATACGCAGTATTTT.

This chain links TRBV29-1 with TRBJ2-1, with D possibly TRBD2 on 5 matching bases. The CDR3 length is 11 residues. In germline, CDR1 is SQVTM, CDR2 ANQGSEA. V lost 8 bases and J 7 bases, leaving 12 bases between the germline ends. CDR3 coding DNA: TGCAGCTTGTGGACTCCGAATGAGCAGTTCTTC. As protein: CSLWTPNEQFF.

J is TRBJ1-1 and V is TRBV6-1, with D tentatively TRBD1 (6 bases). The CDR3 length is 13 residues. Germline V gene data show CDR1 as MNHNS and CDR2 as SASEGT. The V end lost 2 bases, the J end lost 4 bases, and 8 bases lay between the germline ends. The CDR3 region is CASSEFRGTEAFF. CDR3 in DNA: TGTGCCAGCAGTGAATTCAGGGGCACTGAAGCTTTCTTT.

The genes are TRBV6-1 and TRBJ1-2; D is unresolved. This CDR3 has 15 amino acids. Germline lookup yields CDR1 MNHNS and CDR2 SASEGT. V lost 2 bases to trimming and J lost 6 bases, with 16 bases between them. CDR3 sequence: CASSEQVGGRHGYTF. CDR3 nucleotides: TGTGCCAGCAGTGAACAGGTGGGAGGTCGCCATGGCTACACCTTC.